These T cell receptor beta chains were read from a single sample in a study of blood T cells in healthy people across ages. A single record per CDR3 protein comes from TCRdb applying MiXCR to the 5' RACE reads. The sample shows under 1,000,000 distinct CDR3 sequences, 35% to 40% of them seen only once. Material for sequencing was blood. Every receptor here comes from a man aged 18 to 30 in good health. The CDR3 runs from the conserved cysteine through the conserved F or W.

J: TRBJ2-5; length: 11; V: TRBV6-4; CDR3: CASSDAETQYF
J: TRBJ2-7; length: 14; V: TRBV12-3/TRBV12-4; CDR3: CASRKDGTSYEQYF
J: TRBJ2-2; length: 13; V: TRBV7-9; CDR3: CASSPPGTGELFF
J: TRBJ2-7; length: 16; V: TRBV4-3; CDR3: CASSHTGTGGSYEQYF
J: TRBJ1-5; length: 14; V: TRBV12-3/TRBV12-4; CDR3: CASSLGFTDQPQHF
J: TRBJ1-2; length: 15; V: TRBV6-5; CDR3: CASSYEGANDYGYTF
J: TRBJ2-3; length: 16; V: TRBV28; CDR3: CASSPQRWQLTDTQYF
J: TRBJ2-1; length: 14; V: TRBV12-3/TRBV12-4; CDR3: CASSRSAAYNEQFF
J: TRBJ2-4; length: 12; V: TRBV27; CDR3: CASSSPGNIQYF
J: TRBJ2-2; length: 15; V: TRBV7-2; CDR3: CASSSTRLLSGELFF
J: TRBJ1-1; length: 14; V: TRBV2; CDR3: CASSENRGKTEAFF
J: TRBJ2-3; length: 17; V: TRBV5-6; CDR3: CAGSLAGGGAPTDTQYF
J: TRBJ2-4; length: 14; V: TRBV27; CDR3: CASSFRQVKNIQYF
J: TRBJ1-2; length: 20; V: TRBV14; CDR3: CASSQLTTLNARGNRNGYTF
J: TRBJ1-5; length: 14; V: TRBV20-1; CDR3: CSARTGGRNQPQHF
J: TRBJ2-1; length: 16; V: TRBV18; CDR3: CASSQTSGGSYNEQFF
J: TRBJ2-5; length: 13; V: TRBV5-1; CDR3: CASSLKQGDTQYF
J: TRBJ1-2; length: 15; V: TRBV4-2; CDR3: CASSQDEAKGYGYTF
J: .; length: 17; V: TRBV2; CDR3: CASSDSIGVQGIYEQYF
J: TRBJ1-1; length: 15; V: TRBV20-1; CDR3: CSARDYEGARTEAFF
J: TRBJ1-5; length: 21; V: TRBV5-1; CDR3: CASSFSPGQGQIGASNQPQHF
J: TRBJ1-1; length: 13; V: TRBV12-3/TRBV12-4; CDR3: CASSARTHTEAFF
J: TRBJ2-3; length: 17; V: TRBV4-1; CDR3: CTSSQVGAGQSTDTQYF
J: TRBJ1-4; length: 13; V: TRBV5-1; CDR3: CASSKGGDEKLFF
J: TRBJ2-5; length: 15; V: TRBV12-3/TRBV12-4; CDR3: CASSLLAGLQETRYF
J: TRBJ2-5; length: 15; V: TRBV9; CDR3: CASSTRGADQETQYF
J: .; length: 14; V: TRBV4-2; CDR3: CASSQDPEDNEQYF
J: TRBJ1-5; length: 13; V: TRBV20-1; CDR3: CSAKGQLDQPQHF
J: TRBJ2-1; length: 12; V: TRBV20-1; CDR3: CSAIPGRGEQFF
J: TRBJ2-3; length: 16; V: TRBV6-2/TRBV6-3; CDR3: CASSDSRQKSTDTQYF
J: TRBJ1-1; length: 13; V: TRBV20-1; CDR3: CSATDLVSPEAFF
J: TRBJ1-6; length: 14; V: TRBV3-1; CDR3: CASSQGGKNSPLHF
J: TRBJ2-2; length: 14; V: TRBV7-2; CDR3: CASSFQRVTGELFF